The T cell receptor (beta chain) described here comes from a study of OX40 agonist ivuxolimab in advanced cancers. Study-level information: Prior therapy, whether anti-PD-1, anti-PD-L1 or anti-CTLA-4, was allowed, and under 50% had some.

The CDR3 contains 14 residues. With V trimmed by 6 bases and J by 3 bases, 5 bases remained unmatched. Per the germline V gene, CDR1 is MNHEY and CDR2 is SMNVEV (reference sequence). Study results and caveats: Among some nonresponders, normalized T-cell clonal expansion was also low.

TCRdb keeps only in-frame clones here, not all; method: immunoSEQ multiplex PCR. The table includes over 45,000 clones, around 83% detected once. Sampling of blood occurred at baseline, cycle 4 day 1, and cycle 7 day 1. A note on this clone: Its antigen is still unknown.

The origin of this receptor is an adult with an advanced solid tumor such as melanoma, head and neck, liver or kidney cancer. V usage is TRBV27 and J usage is TRBJ2-7; 10 bases align to TRBD1. The sequencing used CD4+ or CD8+ T cells sorted from blood, collected in a trial of the OX40 agonist ivuxolimab. CDR3 protein: CASRRQGANYEQYF. The CDR3 coding sequence is TGTGCCAGCAGAAGACAGGGGGCAAACTACGAGCAGTACTTC.